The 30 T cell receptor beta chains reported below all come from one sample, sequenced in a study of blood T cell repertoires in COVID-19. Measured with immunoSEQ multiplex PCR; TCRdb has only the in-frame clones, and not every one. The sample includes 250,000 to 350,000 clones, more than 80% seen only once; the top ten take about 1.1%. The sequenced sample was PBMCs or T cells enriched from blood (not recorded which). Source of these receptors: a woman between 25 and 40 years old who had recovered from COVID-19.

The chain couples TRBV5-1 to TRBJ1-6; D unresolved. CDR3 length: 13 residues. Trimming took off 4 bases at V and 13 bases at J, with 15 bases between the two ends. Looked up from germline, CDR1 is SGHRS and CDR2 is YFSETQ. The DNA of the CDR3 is TGCGCCAGCAGCCTCAATGGCCGTTCGCCCCTCCACTTT. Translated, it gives CASSLNGRSPLHF.

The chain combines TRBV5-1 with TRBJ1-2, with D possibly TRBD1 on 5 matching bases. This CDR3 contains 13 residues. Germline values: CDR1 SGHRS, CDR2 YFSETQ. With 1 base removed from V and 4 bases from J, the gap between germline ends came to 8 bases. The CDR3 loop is CASSLFQGYGYTF. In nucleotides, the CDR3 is TGCGCCAGCAGCTTGTTCCAGGGCTATGGCTACACCTTC.

The CDR3 sequence is CASSTSGFDYTF. The DNA for the CDR3 is TGTGCCAGCAGCACATCAGGGTTTGACTACACCTTC. The rearrangement joins TRBV7-9 to TRBJ1-2, with a weak D call TRBD1 (5 bases). The CDR3 spans 12 residues. Germline-derived CDR1 and CDR2 are SEHNR and FQNEAQ (reference sequence). The V gene lost 5 bases and the J gene lost 10 bases, with 14 bases spanning the gap. Based on the CDR3 plus reference TRBV7-9 and TRBJ1-2, the full variable domain is DTGVSQNPRHKITKRGQNVTFRCDPISEHNRLYWYRQTLGQGPEFLTYFQNEAQLEKSRLLSDRFSAERPKGSFSTLEIQRTEQGDSAMYLCASSTSGFDYTFGSGTRLTVV.

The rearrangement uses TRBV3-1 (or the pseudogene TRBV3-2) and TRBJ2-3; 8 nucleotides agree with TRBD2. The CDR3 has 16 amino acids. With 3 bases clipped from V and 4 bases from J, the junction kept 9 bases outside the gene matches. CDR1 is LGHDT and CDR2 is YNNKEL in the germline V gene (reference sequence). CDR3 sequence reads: CASSHLSAGAADTQYF. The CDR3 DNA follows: TGTGCCAGCAGCCATTTATCAGCGGGAGCCGCAGATACGCAGTATTTT.

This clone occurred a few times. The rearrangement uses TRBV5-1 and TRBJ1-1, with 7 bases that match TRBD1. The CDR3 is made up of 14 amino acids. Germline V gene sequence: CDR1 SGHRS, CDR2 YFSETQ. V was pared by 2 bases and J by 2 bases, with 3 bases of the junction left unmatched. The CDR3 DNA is TGCGCCAGCAGCTTACAGGGGATCAACACTGAAGCTTTCTTT. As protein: CASSLQGINTEAFF.

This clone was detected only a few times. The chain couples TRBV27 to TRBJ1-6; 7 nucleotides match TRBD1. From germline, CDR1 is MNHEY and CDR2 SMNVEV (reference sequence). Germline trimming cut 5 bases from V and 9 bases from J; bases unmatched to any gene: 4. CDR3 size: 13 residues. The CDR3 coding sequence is TGTGCCAGCAGTCAGAGACAGGGTTCACCCCTCCACTTT. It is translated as CASSQRQGSPLHF.

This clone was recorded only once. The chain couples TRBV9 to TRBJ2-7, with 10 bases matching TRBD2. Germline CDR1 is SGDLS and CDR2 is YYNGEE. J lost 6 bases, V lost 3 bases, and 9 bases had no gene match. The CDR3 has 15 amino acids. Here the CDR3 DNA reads TGTGCCAGCAGCGCCGGGACTAGCGCCGTACGCGAGCAGTACTTC. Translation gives CASSAGTSAVREQYF.

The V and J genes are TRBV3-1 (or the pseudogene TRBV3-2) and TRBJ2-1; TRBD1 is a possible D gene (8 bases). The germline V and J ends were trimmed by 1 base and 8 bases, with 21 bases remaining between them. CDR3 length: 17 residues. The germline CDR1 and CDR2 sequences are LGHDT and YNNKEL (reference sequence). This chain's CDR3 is CASSQAQCQGAGDEQFF. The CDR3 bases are TGTGCCAGCAGCCAAGCCCAATGCCAGGGGGCGGGGGATGAGCAGTTCTTC.

The CDR3 coding sequence is TGCGCCAGCAGCCAGTCCAGGGGAGTCTGGACTGAAGCTTTCTTT. Its translation: CASSQSRGVWTEAFF. This sequence joins TRBV4-1 and TRBJ1-1; D perhaps matches TRBD1 (6 bases). Germline CDR1 is MGHRA and CDR2 is YSYEKL. V was clipped by 3 bases and J by 5 bases, with 16 bases between them. The CDR3 length is 15 residues.

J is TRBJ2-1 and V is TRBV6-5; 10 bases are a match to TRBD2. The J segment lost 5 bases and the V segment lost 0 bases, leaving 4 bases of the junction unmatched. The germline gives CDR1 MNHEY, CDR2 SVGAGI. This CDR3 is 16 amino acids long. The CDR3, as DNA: TGTGCCAGCAGTTACTCGACTAGCGGGCTAGACAATGAGCAGTTCTTC. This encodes CASSYSTSGLDNEQFF.

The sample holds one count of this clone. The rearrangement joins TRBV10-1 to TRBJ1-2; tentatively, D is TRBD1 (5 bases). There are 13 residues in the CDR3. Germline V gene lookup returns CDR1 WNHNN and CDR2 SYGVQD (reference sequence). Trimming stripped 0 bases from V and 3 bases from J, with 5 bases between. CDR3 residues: CASSESTDYGYTF. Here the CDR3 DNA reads TGCGCCAGCAGTGAGTCGACAGACTATGGCTACACCTTC.

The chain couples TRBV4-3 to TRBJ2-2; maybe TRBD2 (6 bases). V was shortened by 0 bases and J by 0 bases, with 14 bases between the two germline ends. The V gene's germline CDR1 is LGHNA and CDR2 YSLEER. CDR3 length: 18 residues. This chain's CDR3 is CASSQDLMGGANTGELFF. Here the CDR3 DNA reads TGCGCCAGCAGCCAAGATCTTATGGGGGGAGCGAACACCGGGGAGCTGTTTTTT.

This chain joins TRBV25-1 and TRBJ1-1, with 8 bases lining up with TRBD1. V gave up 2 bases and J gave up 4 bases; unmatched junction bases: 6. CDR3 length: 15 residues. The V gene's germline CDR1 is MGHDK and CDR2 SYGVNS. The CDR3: CASSEPGQGGTEAFF. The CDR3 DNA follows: TGTGCCAGCAGTGAACCAGGACAGGGAGGCACTGAAGCTTTCTTT. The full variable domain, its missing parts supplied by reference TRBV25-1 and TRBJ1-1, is EADIYQTPRYLVIGTGKKITLECSQTMGHDKMYWYQQDPGMELHLIHYSYGVNSTEKGDLSSESTVSRIRTEHFPLTLESARPSHTSQYLCASSEPGQGGTEAFFGQGTRLTVV.

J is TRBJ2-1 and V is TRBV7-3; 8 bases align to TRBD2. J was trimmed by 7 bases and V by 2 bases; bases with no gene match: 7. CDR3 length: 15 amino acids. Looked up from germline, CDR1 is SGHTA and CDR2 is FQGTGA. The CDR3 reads CASSLGPGGPNEQFF. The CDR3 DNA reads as TGTGCCAGCAGCTTAGGGCCGGGAGGGCCGAATGAGCAGTTCTTC. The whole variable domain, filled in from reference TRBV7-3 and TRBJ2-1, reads GAGVSQTPSNKVTEKGKYVELRCDPISGHTALYWYRQSLGQGPEFLIYFQGTGAADDSGLPNDRFFAVRPEGSVSTLKIQRTERGDSAVYLCASSLGPGGPNEQFFGPGTRLTVL.

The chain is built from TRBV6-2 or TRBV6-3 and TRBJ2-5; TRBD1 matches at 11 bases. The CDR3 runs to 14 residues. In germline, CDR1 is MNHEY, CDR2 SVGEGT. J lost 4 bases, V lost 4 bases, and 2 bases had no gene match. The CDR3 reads CASSWGQGGETQYF. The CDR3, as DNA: TGTGCCAGCAGTTGGGGACAGGGGGGAGAGACCCAGTACTTC.

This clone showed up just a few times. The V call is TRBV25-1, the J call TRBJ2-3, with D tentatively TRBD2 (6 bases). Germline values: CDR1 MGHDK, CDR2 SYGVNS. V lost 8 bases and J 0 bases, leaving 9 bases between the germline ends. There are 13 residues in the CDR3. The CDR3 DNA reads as TGTGCCAGCCGGAGGGATAGCACAGATACGCAGTATTTT. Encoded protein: CASRRDSTDTQYF.

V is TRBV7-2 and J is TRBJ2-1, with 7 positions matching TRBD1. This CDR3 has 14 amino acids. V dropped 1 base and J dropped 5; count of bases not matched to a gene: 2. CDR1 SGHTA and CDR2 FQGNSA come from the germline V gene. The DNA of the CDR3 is TGTGCCAGCAGCTTAGGAACAGGGGACAATGAGCAGTTCTTC. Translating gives CASSLGTGDNEQFF.

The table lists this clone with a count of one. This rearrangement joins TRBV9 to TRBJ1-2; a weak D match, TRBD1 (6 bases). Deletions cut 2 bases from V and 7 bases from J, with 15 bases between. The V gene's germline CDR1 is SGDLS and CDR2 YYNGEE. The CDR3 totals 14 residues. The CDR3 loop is CASSVGQTRGGYTF. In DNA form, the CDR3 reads TGTGCCAGCAGCGTTGGACAGACCAGGGGTGGCTACACCTTC.

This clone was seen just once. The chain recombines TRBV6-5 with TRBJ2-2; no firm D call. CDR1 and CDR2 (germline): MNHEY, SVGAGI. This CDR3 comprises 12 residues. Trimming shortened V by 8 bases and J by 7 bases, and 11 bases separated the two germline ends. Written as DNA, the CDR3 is TGTGCCAGCGGTCGGGTCGACGGGGAGCTGTTTTTT. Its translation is CASGRVDGELFF.

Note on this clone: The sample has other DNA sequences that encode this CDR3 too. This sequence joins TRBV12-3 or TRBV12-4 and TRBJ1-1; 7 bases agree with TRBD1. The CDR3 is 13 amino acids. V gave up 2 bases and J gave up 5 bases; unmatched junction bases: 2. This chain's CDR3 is CASSLQGGTEAFF. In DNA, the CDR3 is TGTGCCAGCAGTTTACAGGGGGGAACTGAAGCTTTCTTT.

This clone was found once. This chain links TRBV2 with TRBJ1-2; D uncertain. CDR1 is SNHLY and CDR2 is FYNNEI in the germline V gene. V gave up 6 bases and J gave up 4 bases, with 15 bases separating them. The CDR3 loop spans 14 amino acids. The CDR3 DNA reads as TGTGCCAGCAGAGCAACAGAGGGTAGCTATGGCTACACCTTC. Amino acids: CASRATEGSYGYTF.

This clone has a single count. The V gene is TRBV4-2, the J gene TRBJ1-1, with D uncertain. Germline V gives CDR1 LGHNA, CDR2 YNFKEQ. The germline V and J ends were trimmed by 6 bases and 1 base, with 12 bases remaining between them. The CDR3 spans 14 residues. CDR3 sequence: CASREGSPNTEAFF. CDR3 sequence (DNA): TGTGCCAGCAGGGAGGGCAGTCCGAACACTGAAGCTTTCTTT.

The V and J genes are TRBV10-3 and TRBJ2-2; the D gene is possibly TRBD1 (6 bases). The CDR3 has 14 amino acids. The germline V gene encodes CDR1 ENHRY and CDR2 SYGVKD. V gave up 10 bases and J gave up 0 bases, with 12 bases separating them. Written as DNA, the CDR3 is TGTGCCAGCTCCGGGACAACGAACACCGGGGAGCTGTTTTTT. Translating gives CASSGTTNTGELFF.

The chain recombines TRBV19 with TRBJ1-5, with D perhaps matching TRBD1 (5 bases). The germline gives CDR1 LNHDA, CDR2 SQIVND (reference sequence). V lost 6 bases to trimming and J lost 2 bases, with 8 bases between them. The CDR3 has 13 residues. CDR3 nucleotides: TGTGCCAGTAGGGGAGGGGGCAATCAGCCCCAGCATTTT. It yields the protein CASRGGGNQPQHF.

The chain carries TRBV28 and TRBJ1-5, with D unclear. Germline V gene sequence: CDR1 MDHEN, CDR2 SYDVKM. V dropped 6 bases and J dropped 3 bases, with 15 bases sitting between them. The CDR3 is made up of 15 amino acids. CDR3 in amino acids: CASRISGLFNQPQHF. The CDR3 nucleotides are TGTGCCAGCAGGATCTCCGGACTGTTCAATCAGCCCCAGCATTTT. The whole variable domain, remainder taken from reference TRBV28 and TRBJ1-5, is DVKVTQSSRYLVKRTGEKVFLECVQDMDHENMFWYRQDPGLGLRLIYFSYDVKMKEKGDIPEGYSVSREKKERFSLILESASTNQTSMYLCASRISGLFNQPQHFGDGTRLSIL.

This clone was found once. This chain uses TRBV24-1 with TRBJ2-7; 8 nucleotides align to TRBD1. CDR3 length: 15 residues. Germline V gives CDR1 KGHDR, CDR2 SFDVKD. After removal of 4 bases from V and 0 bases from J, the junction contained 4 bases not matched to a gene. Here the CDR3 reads CATSEDRASSYEQYF. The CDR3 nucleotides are TGTGCCACCAGTGAGGACAGGGCGAGCTCCTACGAGCAGTACTTC.

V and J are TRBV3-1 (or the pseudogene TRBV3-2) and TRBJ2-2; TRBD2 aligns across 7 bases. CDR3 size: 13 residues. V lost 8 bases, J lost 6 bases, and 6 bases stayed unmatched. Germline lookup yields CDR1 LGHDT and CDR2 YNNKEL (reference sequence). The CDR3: CASRPRGAGELFF. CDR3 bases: TGTGCCAGCCGGCCTCGGGGGGCCGGGGAGCTGTTTTTT.

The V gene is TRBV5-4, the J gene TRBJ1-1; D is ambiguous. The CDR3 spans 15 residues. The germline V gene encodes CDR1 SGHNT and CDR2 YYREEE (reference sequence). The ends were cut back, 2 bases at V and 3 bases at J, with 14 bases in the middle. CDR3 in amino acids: CASSFGRGGHTEAFF. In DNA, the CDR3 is TGTGCCAGCAGCTTCGGACGGGGAGGACACACTGAAGCTTTCTTT.

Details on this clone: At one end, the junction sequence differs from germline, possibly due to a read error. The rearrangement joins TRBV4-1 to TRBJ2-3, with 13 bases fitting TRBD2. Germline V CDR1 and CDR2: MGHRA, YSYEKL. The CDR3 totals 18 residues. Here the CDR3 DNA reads TGCGCCAGCAGACAAGAAGGGGAACTAGCGGGAGGGCCAGATACGCAGTATTTT. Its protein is CASRQEGELAGGPDTQYF.

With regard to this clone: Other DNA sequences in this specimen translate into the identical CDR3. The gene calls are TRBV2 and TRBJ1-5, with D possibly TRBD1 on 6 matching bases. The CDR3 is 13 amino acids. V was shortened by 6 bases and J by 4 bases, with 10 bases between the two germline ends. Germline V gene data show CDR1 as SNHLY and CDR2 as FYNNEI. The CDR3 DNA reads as TGTGCCAGCAGCGGACAGAGTAATCAGCCCCAGCATTTT. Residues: CASSGQSNQPQHF.